This T cell receptor (beta chain) was documented in a study of shared clonotypes between healthy human individuals. The naive CD8 population came from CD45RO-negative cells selected for CCR7, without terminally differentiated effector memory CD45RA+ cells. V shed 6 bases and J shed 2 bases, with 15 bases lying between them. The CDR3 length is 15 residues. Germline V gene sequence: CDR1 MNHNS, CDR2 SASEGT. Profiling relied on immunoSEQ multiplex PCR, and the TCRdb table lists in-frame clones only, not all of them. The table has around 2,000,000 clones, over 85% seen once. Sequencing was carried out using naive CD8+ T cells sorted from blood. The J gene is TRBJ2-3, the V gene TRBV6-1; the D gene is possibly TRBD2 (6 bases). This TCR derives from a man younger than 35 in good health. The CDR3 region has the DNA TGTGCCAGCAGGGGACGGGGAGGTTCCACAGATACGCAGTATTTT. Amino acid sequence: CASRGRGGSTDTQYF.